Included here is one T cell receptor beta chain sequence, with context. Using the 5' RACE reads, TCRdb records one entry per CDR3 protein without DNA. This sample lists approximately 150,000 distinct CDR3 sequences; its ten largest clones have less than 7.5%. This specimen belongs to a study of monozygotic twins with inflammatory bowel disease. The CDR3 runs to 17 residues. CDR1 and CDR2 from the germline V gene are KGHSH and LQKENI. The clonotype was recovered from a human donor with ulcerative colitis or Crohn's disease, or a healthy co-twin of an affected twin (not recorded which). The chain combines TRBV18 with TRBJ2-6; there is no DNA to check the TCRdb D call of TRBD1. Sequenced sample: blood. This CDR3 is CASSPTTGASGANVLTF.